This T cell receptor (beta chain) was observed in a study of OX40 agonist ivuxolimab in advanced cancers. Across the study: At roughly 80% male, the cohort had a mean age of about 60 years, ranging from about 20 to 79.

Sequenced by immunoSEQ multiplex PCR; TCRdb stores in-frame clones only, minus some. Of approximately 42,000 clones listed, around 90% are singletons. General study results and limits: The CD4+ and CD8+ T cells in the blood had expanded clonally by week 6 at 0.1 to 3.0 mg/kg.

The germline CDR1 and CDR2 sequences are MGHRA and YSYEKL. The CDR3 has 14 residues. With 4 bases removed from V and 0 bases from J, the gap between germline ends came to 6 bases. Concerning this clone: The antigen remains undetermined.

The TCR was taken from an adult with an advanced solid tumor such as melanoma, head and neck, liver or kidney cancer. The chain combines TRBV4-1 with TRBJ2-2; D is ambiguous. Sequencing was performed on CD4+ or CD8+ T cells sorted from blood, taken in a trial of the OX40 agonist ivuxolimab. CDR3 DNA sequence: TGCGCCAGCAGCCTTACAGCGAACACCGGGGAGCTGTTTTTT. Amino acid sequence: CASSLTANTGELFF.